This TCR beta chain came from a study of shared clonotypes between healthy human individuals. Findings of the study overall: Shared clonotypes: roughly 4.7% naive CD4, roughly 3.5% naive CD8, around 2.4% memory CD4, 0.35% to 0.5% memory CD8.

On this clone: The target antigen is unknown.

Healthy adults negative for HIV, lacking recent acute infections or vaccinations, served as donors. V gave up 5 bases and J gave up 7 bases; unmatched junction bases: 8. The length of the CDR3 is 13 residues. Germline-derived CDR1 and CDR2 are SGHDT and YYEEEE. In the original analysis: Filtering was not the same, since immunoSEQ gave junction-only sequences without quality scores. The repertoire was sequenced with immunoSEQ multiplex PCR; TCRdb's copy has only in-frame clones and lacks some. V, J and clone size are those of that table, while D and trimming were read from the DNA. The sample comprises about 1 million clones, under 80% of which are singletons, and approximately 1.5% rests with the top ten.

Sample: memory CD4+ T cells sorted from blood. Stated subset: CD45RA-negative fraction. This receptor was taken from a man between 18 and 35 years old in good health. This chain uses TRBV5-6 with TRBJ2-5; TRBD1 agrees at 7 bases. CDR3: CASSSDRAGTQYF. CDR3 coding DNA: TGTGCCAGCAGTTCCGACAGGGCGGGGACCCAGTACTTC.